The 25 T cell receptor beta chains below all came from one sample that was sequenced in a study of cytotoxic CD8 clonotypes in ibrutinib-treated CLL. The method was immunoSEQ multiplex PCR; TCRdb's version includes in-frame clones alone and lacks a portion of them. This sample has almost 250,000 clones, with around three quarters found just once. Sequences were derived from PBMCs, sampled after 24 months of ibrutinib treatment. The receptors originated from a human donor with chronic lymphocytic leukemia.

The chain joins TRBV28 to TRBJ2-3; TRBD2 might be the D (6 bases). Trimming left V 4 bases short and J 3 bases short, with 14 bases between. The germline V gene encodes CDR1 MDHEN and CDR2 SYDVKM. The CDR3 sequence is 15 residues long. The chain's CDR3 is CASSSSGGTTDTQYF. CDR3 coding DNA: TGTGCCAGCAGTTCCTCTGGGGGGACTACAGATACGCAGTATTTT.

This clone has only a few counts. This chain uses TRBV2 with TRBJ1-1; D gene ambiguous. V dropped 7 bases and J dropped 0 bases, with 9 bases sitting between them. CDR3 length: 13 amino acids. Germline V gene lookup returns CDR1 SNHLY and CDR2 FYNNEI. DNA of the CDR3: TGTGCCAGCACACGGATGGTGAACACTGAAGCTTTCTTT. Its translation is CASTRMVNTEAFF.

V is TRBV11-2 and J is TRBJ2-5; TRBD1 matches at 8 bases. Germline V gene sequence: CDR1 SGHAT, CDR2 FQNNGV. This CDR3 is 16 amino acids long. V gave up 2 bases and J gave up 5 bases; unmatched junction bases: 10. Here the CDR3 DNA reads TGTGCCAGCAGCTTAACCCCCGGGACAGGTCGGGAGACCCAGTACTTC. This gives the protein CASSLTPGTGRETQYF.

This clone appeared a single time. The chain has TRBV19 and TRBJ1-2, with 8 bases that match TRBD1. CDR3 length: 15 residues. Germline values: CDR1 LNHDA, CDR2 SQIVND (reference sequence). Trimming took 3 bases from V and 8 from J; bases not matched to a gene: 11. The CDR3 DNA is TGTGCCAGTAGTATTATGACCGGGACAGGAATCGGCTACACCTTC. It encodes CASSIMTGTGIGYTF. Full variable domain (rest looked up from reference TRBV19 and TRBJ1-2): DGGITQSPKYLFRKEGQNVTLSCEQNLNHDAMYWYRQDPGQGLRLIYYSQIVNDFQKGDIAEGYSVSREKKESFPLTVTSAQKNPTAFYLCASSIMTGTGIGYTFGSGTRLTVV.

The CDR3, as DNA: TGTGCCATTAGGGCCGGGGACAGGAATCAGCCCCAGCATTTT. This sequence encodes CAIRAGDRNQPQHF. This sequence joins TRBV6-1 and TRBJ1-5; 8 positions match TRBD1. The CDR3 spans 14 residues. Germline-derived CDR1 and CDR2 are MNHNS and SASEGT. V lost 10 bases and J lost 4; bases outside the gene matches: 9.

The chain combines TRBV20-1 with TRBJ1-5; D not resolved. V was shortened by 4 bases and J by 5 bases, with 3 bases between the two germline ends. This CDR3 is 10 amino acids long. Germline V gives CDR1 DFQATT, CDR2 SNEGSKA (reference sequence). For the CDR3, the DNA is TGCAGTGCTAACCATCAGCCCCAGCATTTT. Amino acid sequence: CSANHQPQHF.

V gene TRBV7-3 combines with J gene TRBJ2-7; either TRBD1 or TRBD2 may supply D (5 bases each). The ends were cut back, 5 bases at V and 6 bases at J, with 11 bases in the middle. Germline CDR1 is SGHTA and CDR2 is FQGTGA. The CDR3 loop spans 12 amino acids. DNA of the CDR3: TGTGCCAGCAGCACTGGGGCGGGCGAGCAGTACTTC. This encodes CASSTGAGEQYF. Variable domain in full (rest from reference TRBV7-3 and TRBJ2-7): GAGVSQTPSNKVTEKGKYVELRCDPISGHTALYWYRQSLGQGPEFLIYFQGTGAADDSGLPNDRFFAVRPEGSVSTLKIQRTERGDSAVYLCASSTGAGEQYFGPGTRLTVT.

For the CDR3, the DNA is TGCGCCAGCAGCTTGGGTCTTAACAATGAGCAGTTCTTC. The encoded protein is CASSLGLNNEQFF. The rearrangement links TRBV5-1 to TRBJ2-1; D is undetermined. The CDR3 runs 13 residues. Trimming left V 0 bases short and J 5 bases short, with 6 bases between. Germline-derived CDR1 and CDR2 are SGHRS and YFSETQ.

Written as DNA, the CDR3 is TGTGCCAGCAGTGGAGGACTAGCCCTCCCCCAAGAGACCCAGTACTTC. This gives the protein CASSGGLALPQETQYF. This chain connects TRBV2 to TRBJ2-5, with 8 bases matching TRBD2. CDR1 is SNHLY and CDR2 is FYNNEI in the germline V gene. V shed 4 bases, J shed 1 base, and the junction held 8 bases outside the gene matches. CDR3 length: 16 residues.

This clone was detected only a few times. This chain connects TRBV11-2 to TRBJ2-5; D gene ambiguous. V lost 3 bases and J 2 bases, leaving 1 base between the germline ends. This CDR3 is 11 amino acids long. Germline values: CDR1 SGHAT, CDR2 FQNNGV. CDR3 sequence: CASSFQETQYF. CDR3 coding DNA: TGTGCCAGCAGCTTTCAAGAGACCCAGTACTTC. The whole variable domain, filled in from reference TRBV11-2 and TRBJ2-5, reads EAGVAQSPRYKIIEKRQSVAFWCNPISGHATLYWYQQILGQGPKLLIQFQNNGVVDDSQLPKDRFSAERLKGVDSTLKIQPAKLEDSAVYLCASSFQETQYFGPGTRLLVL.

This sequence joins TRBV10-2 and TRBJ2-7; D is possibly TRBD2 (6 bases). CDR1 and CDR2 from the germline V gene are WSHSY and SAAADI. CDR3 length equals 14 residues. Trimming took 7 bases from V and 1 from J, leaving 14 bases between them. CDR3 sequence: CASKTGTVSYEQYF. CDR3 nucleotides: TGCGCCAGCAAGACCGGGACTGTATCCTACGAGCAGTACTTC.

This rearrangement joins TRBV4-2 to TRBJ2-1; 12 positions agree with TRBD2. V trimming: 0 bases; J trimming: 2 bases; junction bases outside the gene matches: 5. Germline loops: CDR1 LGHNA, CDR2 YNFKEQ. The CDR3 runs 18 residues. CDR3 nucleotide sequence: TGTGCCAGCAGCCAAGATAGACGGACTAGCGGGGCCTACAATGAGCAGTTCTTC. It translates to CASSQDRRTSGAYNEQFF.

V usage is TRBV13 and J usage is TRBJ2-7; 9 bases match TRBD1. The length of the CDR3 is 14 residues. The trim removed 5 bases at V and 7 bases at J, leaving 9 bases unmatched. Germline assignment: CDR1 PRHDT and CDR2 FYEKMQ (reference sequence). CDR3 bases: TGTGCCAGCAGCACCGGGACAGGGCCTGATGAGCAGTACTTC. This encodes CASSTGTGPDEQYF.

The V and J genes are TRBV28 and TRBJ1-4; unclear D gene. Trimming stripped 5 bases from V and 7 bases from J, with 11 bases between. The CDR3 runs to 13 residues. Germline loops: CDR1 MDHEN, CDR2 SYDVKM. The DNA of the CDR3 is TGTGCCAGCAGTACTAGATTGTCTGAAAAACTGTTTTTT. Its protein is CASSTRLSEKLFF.

This clone was seen a handful of times. The chain employs TRBV7-3 and TRBJ2-2; 14 bases are a match to TRBD2. Germline CDR1 reads SGHTA; CDR2 reads FQGTGA. With 4 bases clipped from V and 5 bases from J, the junction kept 3 bases outside the gene matches. The CDR3 runs to 16 residues. CDR3 nucleotides: TGTGCCAGCAGCTCGGGACTAGCGGGAGAAACCGGGGAGCTGTTTTTT. Its protein product is CASSSGLAGETGELFF. The full variable domain, rest sourced from reference TRBV7-3 and TRBJ2-2, is GAGVSQTPSNKVTEKGKYVELRCDPISGHTALYWYRQSLGQGPEFLIYFQGTGAADDSGLPNDRFFAVRPEGSVSTLKIQRTERGDSAVYLCASSSGLAGETGELFFGEGSRLTVL.

The chain combines TRBV28 with TRBJ2-1, with 11 bases fitting TRBD2. The germline V gene encodes CDR1 MDHEN and CDR2 SYDVKM. The CDR3 contains 16 residues. Germline trimming cut 5 bases from V and 7 bases from J; bases unmatched to any gene: 10. The CDR3 DNA follows: TGTGCCAGCAGTCTAGCGGGAGGTGGAATAGGGAATGAGCAGTTCTTC. Its protein product is CASSLAGGGIGNEQFF.

In its sample, this clone was seen once. The chain has TRBV25-1 and TRBJ2-1; D remains unclear. CDR1 is MGHDK, CDR2 SYGVNS, per germline. Trimming took off 2 bases at V and 4 bases at J, with 18 bases between the two ends. The CDR3 runs to 17 residues. The CDR3 DNA sequence: TGTGCCAGCAGTGAAGGCCCCCACTTAACTTCATACAATGAGCAGTTCTTC. This translates into CASSEGPHLTSYNEQFF.

This clone was counted between two and nine times. The chain links TRBV30 to TRBJ2-1; TRBD2 matches 8 bases. J was trimmed by 6 bases and V by 2 bases; bases with no gene match: 3. The germline V gene has CDR1 GTSNPN and CDR2 SVGIG (reference sequence). This CDR3 has 13 residues. The CDR3 sequence is CAWSPTSGNEQFF. In nucleotides, the CDR3 is TGTGCCTGGAGTCCAACTAGCGGCAATGAGCAGTTCTTC.

This clone was detected only a few times. V usage is TRBV7-8 and J usage is TRBJ1-2; D not certain. CDR1 and CDR2 from the germline V gene are SGHVS and FQNEAQ. Trimming removed 1 base from V and 6 bases from J, with 15 bases in between. The CDR3 runs 15 residues. In DNA, the CDR3 is TGTGCCAGCAGCTTAGGTGAGGGCAGACCCGATGGCTACACCTTC. It yields the protein CASSLGEGRPDGYTF.

The V gene is TRBV19, the J gene TRBJ1-5; D may be TRBD1 (5 bases). Per the germline V gene, CDR1 is LNHDA and CDR2 is SQIVND (reference sequence). V dropped 6 bases and J dropped 4 bases, with 37 bases sitting between them. This CDR3 is built from 22 residues. The CDR3 DNA reads TGTGCCAGTAGCCGATCGTCGCCACTGGACACCTACGCTACAAGAGGGAATCAGCCCCAGCATTTT. Its protein product is CASSRSSPLDTYATRGNQPQHF.

The genes are TRBV5-1 and TRBJ2-3; 11 bases align to TRBD2. CDR1 SGHRS and CDR2 YFSETQ come from the germline V gene. This CDR3 contains 16 residues. The V segment lost 7 bases and the J segment 4 bases; nucleotides outside the gene matches: 11. The CDR3 spells CASPPGLAARADTQYF. CDR3 sequence (DNA): TGCGCCAGCCCACCGGGACTAGCGGCCCGGGCAGATACGCAGTATTTT.

V is TRBV19 and J is TRBJ1-3; no reliable D call. The CDR3 spans 11 residues. Looked up from germline, CDR1 is LNHDA and CDR2 is SQIVND (reference sequence). Trimming took 3 bases from V and 8 from J, leaving 5 bases between them. The chain's CDR3 is CASSIGDTIYF. The CDR3 nucleotides are TGTGCCAGTAGTATTGGGGACACCATATATTTT. The entire variable domain, with the rest obtained from reference TRBV19 and TRBJ1-3, is as follows: DGGITQSPKYLFRKEGQNVTLSCEQNLNHDAMYWYRQDPGQGLRLIYYSQIVNDFQKGDIAEGYSVSREKKESFPLTVTSAQKNPTAFYLCASSIGDTIYFGEGSWLTVV.

This chain joins TRBV7-6 and TRBJ2-1, with D maybe TRBD2 (6 bases). The CDR3 sequence is 13 residues long. V lost 4 bases and J 3 bases, leaving 7 bases between the germline ends. From germline, CDR1 is SGHVS and CDR2 FNYEAQ. DNA of the CDR3: TGTGCCAGCAGCTCGGACTACTACAATGAGCAGTTCTTC. Translation: CASSSDYYNEQFF.

CDR3 DNA: TGTGCCAGCAGCCCCCGGTCCTTTGGGCTCTACGAGCAGTACTTC. Residues: CASSPRSFGLYEQYF. The chain uses TRBV6-6 and TRBJ2-7; no clear D gene. The V end was cut by 6 bases, the J end by 3 bases, with 18 bases between. CDR3 length: 15 amino acids. Germline values: CDR1 MNHNY, CDR2 SVGAGI (reference sequence).

This clone has just a few counts. The rearrangement uses TRBV9 and TRBJ2-1, with D possibly matching TRBD1 (5 bases). Per germline, CDR1 SGDLS and CDR2 YYNGEE. V lost 0 bases to trimming and J lost 9 bases, with 7 bases between them. The CDR3 extends over 12 amino acids. CDR3 coding DNA: TGTGCCAGCAGCGTAGGGGGCGGTGAGCAGTTCTTC. Translated, it gives CASSVGGGEQFF.